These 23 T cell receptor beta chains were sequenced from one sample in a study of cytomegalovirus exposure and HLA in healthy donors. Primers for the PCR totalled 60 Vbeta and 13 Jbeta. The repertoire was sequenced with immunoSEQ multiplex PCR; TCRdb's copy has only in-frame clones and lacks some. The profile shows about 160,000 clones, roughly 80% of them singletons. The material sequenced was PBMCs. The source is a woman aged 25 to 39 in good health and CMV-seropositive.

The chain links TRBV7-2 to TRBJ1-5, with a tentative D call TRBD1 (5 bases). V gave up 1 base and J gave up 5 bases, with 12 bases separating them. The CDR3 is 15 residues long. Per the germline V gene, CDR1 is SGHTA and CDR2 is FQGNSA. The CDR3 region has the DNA TGTGCCAGCAGCTTAGGGAGGGACCGATATCAGCCCCAGCATTTT. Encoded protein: CASSLGRDRYQPQHF.

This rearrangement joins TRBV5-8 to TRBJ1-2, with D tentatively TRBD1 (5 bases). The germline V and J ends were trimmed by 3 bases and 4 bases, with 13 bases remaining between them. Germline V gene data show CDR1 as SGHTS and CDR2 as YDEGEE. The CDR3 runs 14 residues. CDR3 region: CASSYAQGIYGYTF. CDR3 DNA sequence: TGTGCCAGCAGCTATGCGCAGGGAATCTATGGCTACACCTTC.

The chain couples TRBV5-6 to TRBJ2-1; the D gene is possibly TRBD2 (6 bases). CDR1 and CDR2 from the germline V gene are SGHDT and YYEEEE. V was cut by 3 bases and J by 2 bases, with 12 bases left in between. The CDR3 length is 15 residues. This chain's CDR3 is CASSSTSRPYNEQFF. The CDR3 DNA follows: TGTGCCAGCAGCTCGACTAGTAGGCCCTACAATGAGCAGTTCTTC.

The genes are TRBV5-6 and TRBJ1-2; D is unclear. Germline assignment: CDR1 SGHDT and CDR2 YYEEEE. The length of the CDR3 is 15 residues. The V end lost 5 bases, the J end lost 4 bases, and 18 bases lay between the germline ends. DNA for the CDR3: TGTGCCAGCAGTATTGACAAGCTAAGATTCTATGGCTACACCTTC. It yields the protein CASSIDKLRFYGYTF.

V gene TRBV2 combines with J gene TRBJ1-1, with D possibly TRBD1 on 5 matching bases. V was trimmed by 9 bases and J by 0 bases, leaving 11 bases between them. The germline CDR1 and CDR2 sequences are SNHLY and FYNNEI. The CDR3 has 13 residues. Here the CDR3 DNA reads TGTGCCAGAATCAGGGAAATGAACACTGAAGCTTTCTTT. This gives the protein CARIREMNTEAFF. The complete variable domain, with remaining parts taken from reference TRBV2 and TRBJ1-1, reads EPEVTQTPSHQVTQMGQEVILRCVPISNHLYFYWYRQILGQKVEFLVSFYNNEISEKSEIFDDQFSVERPDGSNFTLKIRSTKLEDSAMYFCARIREMNTEAFFGQGTRLTVV.

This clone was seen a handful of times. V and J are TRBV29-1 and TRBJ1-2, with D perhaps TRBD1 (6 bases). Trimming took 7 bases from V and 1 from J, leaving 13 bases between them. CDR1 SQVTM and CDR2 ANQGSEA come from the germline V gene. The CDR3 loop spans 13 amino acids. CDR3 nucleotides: TGCAGCGACTCGACAGGAGATAACTATGGCTACACCTTC. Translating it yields CSDSTGDNYGYTF.

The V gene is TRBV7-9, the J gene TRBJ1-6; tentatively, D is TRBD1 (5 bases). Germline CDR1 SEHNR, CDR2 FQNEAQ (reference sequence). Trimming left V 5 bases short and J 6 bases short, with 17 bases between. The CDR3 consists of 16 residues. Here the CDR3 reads CASSPGLGGSNSPLHF. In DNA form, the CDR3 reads TGTGCCAGCAGCCCGGGGCTGGGAGGTTCTAATTCACCCCTCCACTTT.

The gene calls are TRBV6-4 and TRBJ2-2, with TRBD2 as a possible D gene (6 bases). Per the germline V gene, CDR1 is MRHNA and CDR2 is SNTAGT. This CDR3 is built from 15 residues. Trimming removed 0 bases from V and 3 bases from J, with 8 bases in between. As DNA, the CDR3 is TGTGCCAGCAGTGACTCAGGAGGGTACACCGGGGAGCTGTTTTTT. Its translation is CASSDSGGYTGELFF.

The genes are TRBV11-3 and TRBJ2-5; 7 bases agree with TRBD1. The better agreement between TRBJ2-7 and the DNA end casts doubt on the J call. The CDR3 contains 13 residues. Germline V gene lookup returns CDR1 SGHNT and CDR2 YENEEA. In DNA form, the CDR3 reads TGTGCCAGCAGCCGACGGACAGGCTACGAGCAGTACTTC. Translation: CASSRRTGYEQYF.

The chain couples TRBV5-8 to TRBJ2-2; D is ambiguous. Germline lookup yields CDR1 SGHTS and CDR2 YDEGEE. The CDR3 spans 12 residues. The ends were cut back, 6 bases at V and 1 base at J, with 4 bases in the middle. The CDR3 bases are TGTGCCAGCAACATGAACACCGGGGAGCTGTTTTTT. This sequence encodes CASNMNTGELFF.

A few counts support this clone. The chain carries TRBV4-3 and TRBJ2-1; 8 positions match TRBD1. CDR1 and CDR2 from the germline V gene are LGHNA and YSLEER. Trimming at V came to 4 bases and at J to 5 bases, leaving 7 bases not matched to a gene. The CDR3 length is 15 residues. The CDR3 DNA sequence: TGCGCCAGCAGCCGCGGACAGGGTACGCACAATGAGCAGTTCTTC. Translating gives CASSRGQGTHNEQFF.

The CDR3 spells CASSPRDRGREKLFF. As DNA, the CDR3 is TGTGCCAGCAGCCCCCGGGACAGGGGTCGTGAAAAACTGTTTTTT. This chain links TRBV7-8 with TRBJ1-4; 10 nucleotides match TRBD1. Germline CDR1 and CDR2: SGHVS and FQNEAQ. V gave up 5 bases and J gave up 7 bases; unmatched junction bases: 7. This CDR3 has 15 amino acids.

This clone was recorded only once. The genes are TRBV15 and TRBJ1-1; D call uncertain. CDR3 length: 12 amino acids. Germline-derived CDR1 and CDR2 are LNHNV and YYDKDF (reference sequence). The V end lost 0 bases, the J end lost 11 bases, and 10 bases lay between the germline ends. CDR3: CATSREGIRAFF. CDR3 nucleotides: TGTGCCACCAGCAGAGAGGGTATCAGGGCTTTCTTT. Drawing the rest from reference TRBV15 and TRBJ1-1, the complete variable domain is DAMVIQNPRYQVTQFGKPVTLSCSQTLNHNVMYWYQQKSSQAPKLLFHYYDKDFNNEADTPDNFQSRRPNTSFCFLDIRSPGLGDTAMYLCATSREGIRAFFGQGTRLTVV.

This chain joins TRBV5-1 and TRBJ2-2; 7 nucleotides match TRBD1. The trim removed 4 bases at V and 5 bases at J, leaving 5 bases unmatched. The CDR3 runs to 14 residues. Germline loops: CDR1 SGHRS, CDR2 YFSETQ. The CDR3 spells CASSVGQLTGELFF. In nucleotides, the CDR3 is TGCGCCAGCAGCGTGGGACAGCTGACCGGGGAGCTGTTTTTT.

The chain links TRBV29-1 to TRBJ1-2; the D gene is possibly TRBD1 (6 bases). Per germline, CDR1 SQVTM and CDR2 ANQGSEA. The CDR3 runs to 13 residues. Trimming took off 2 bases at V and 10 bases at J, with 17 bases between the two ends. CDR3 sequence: CSVERQGQRVYTF. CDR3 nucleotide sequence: TGCAGCGTTGAAAGGCAGGGGCAAAGAGTCTACACCTTC.

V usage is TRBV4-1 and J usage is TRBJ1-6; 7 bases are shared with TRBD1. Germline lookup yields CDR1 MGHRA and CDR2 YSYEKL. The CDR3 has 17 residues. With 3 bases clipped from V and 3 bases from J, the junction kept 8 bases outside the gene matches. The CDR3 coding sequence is TGCGCCAGCAGCCAGAGAGAACAGGGGCTCTATAATTCACCCCTCCACTTT. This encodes CASSQREQGLYNSPLHF.

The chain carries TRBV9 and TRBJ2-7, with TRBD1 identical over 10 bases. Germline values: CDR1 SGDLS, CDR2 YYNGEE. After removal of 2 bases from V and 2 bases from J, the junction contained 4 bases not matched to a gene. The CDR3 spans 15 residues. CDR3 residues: CASSVGQGVAYEQYF. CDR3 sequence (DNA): TGTGCCAGCAGCGTCGGACAGGGGGTAGCCTACGAGCAGTACTTC.

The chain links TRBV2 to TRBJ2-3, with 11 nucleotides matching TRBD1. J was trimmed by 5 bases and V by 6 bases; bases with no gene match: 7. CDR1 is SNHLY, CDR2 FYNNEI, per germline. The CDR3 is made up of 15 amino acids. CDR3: CASSVGQGAGDTQYF. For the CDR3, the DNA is TGTGCCAGCAGCGTCGGACAGGGGGCGGGAGATACGCAGTATTTT. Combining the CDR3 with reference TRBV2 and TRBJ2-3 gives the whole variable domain EPEVTQTPSHQVTQMGQEVILRCVPISNHLYFYWYRQILGQKVEFLVSFYNNEISEKSEIFDDQFSVERPDGSNFTLKIRSTKLEDSAMYFCASSVGQGAGDTQYFGPGTRLTVL.

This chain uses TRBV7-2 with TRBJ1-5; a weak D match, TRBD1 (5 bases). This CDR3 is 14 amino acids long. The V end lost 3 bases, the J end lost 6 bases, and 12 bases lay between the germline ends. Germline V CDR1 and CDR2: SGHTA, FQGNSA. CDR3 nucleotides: TGTGCCAGCAGCTTCTGGGGGGAAAGTCAGCCCCAGCATTTT. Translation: CASSFWGESQPQHF.

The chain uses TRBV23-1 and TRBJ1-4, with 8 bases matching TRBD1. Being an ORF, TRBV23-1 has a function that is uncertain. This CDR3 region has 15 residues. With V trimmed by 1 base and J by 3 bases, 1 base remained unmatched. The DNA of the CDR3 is TGCGCCAGCAGTCAATGGGACAGGCCTAATGAAAAACTGTTTTTT. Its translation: CASSQWDRPNEKLFF.

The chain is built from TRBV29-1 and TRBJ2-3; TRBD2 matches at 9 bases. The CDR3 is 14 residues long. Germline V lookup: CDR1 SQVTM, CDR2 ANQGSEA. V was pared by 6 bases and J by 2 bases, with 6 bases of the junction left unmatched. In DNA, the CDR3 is TGCAGCGTATGGCTAGCGGGGTTCACAGATACGCAGTATTTT. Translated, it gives CSVWLAGFTDTQYF.

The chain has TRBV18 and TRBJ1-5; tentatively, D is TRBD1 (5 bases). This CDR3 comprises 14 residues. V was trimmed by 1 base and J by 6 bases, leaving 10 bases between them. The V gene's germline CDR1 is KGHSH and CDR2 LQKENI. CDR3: CASSPLRGGQPQHF. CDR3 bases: TGTGCCAGCTCACCACTGCGGGGGGGTCAGCCCCAGCATTTT.

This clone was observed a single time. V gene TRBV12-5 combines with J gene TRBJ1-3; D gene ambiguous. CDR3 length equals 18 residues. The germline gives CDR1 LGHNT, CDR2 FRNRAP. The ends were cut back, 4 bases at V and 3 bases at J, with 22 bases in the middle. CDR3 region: CASGSRPGPGGVGNTIYF. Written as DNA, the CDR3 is TGTGCTAGTGGTTCTAGGCCCGGGCCAGGAGGCGTTGGAAACACCATATATTTT.